The 15 T cell receptor beta chains reported below all come from one sample, sequenced in a study of blood T cell repertoires in COVID-19 (dated by TCRdb to 2018 to 2020). Library prep was done by the immunoSEQ multiplex PCR assay. Sourced from immuneACCESS, this table was stored by TCRdb with only in-frame sequences that have V and J called. A share of the clones is absent; for the studies checked, an unresolved V gene accounts for under half, and the remainder has no known explanation. Counted in this sample were about 140,000 clones; less than 85% of them appeared once. The ten largest make up 1.5% to 2% of the sample. Sequenced: PBMCs or T cells enriched from blood (not recorded which). These receptors originate from a woman aged 18 to 35 who had been exposed to COVID-19.

The chain joins TRBV27 to TRBJ2-1, with D perhaps matching TRBD1 (6 bases). The V gene lost 6 bases and the J gene lost 6 bases, with 18 bases spanning the gap. The germline V gene has CDR1 MNHEY and CDR2 SMNVEV (reference sequence). The CDR3 totals 15 residues. The CDR3 here is CASSLGNRVGNEQFF. The DNA for the CDR3 is TGTGCCAGCAGCTTGGGGAACAGGGTAGGCAATGAGCAGTTCTTC.

This rearrangement joins TRBV4-2 to TRBJ1-2; D unclear. Germline lookup yields CDR1 LGHNA and CDR2 YNFKEQ. The CDR3 sequence is 12 residues long. V was shortened by 3 bases and J by 2 bases, with 4 bases between the two germline ends. The CDR3, as DNA: TGTGCCAGCAGCCAGGGCAACTATGGCTACACCTTC. Protein sequence: CASSQGNYGYTF.

The chain uses TRBV18 and TRBJ1-2, with 7 bases fitting TRBD1. The CDR3 runs 15 residues. Germline loops: CDR1 KGHSH, CDR2 LQKENI. The trim removed 3 bases at V and 4 bases at J, leaving 8 bases unmatched. This chain's CDR3 is CASSPERGLVYGYTF. The CDR3 DNA follows: TGTGCCAGCTCACCTGAGAGGGGGCTTGTCTATGGCTACACCTTC.

This clone was seen a single time. The chain joins TRBV2 to TRBJ2-1; TRBD2 aligns across 9 bases. The CDR3 sequence is 16 residues long. The germline gives CDR1 SNHLY, CDR2 FYNNEI. The V and J ends lost 1 base and 3 bases, in that order; junction bases with no gene match: 4. CDR3 sequence (DNA): TGTGCCAGCAGTGAAGTTAGACTAGCGGTCTACAATGAGCAGTTCTTC. Its translation: CASSEVRLAVYNEQFF.

The V call is TRBV2, the J call TRBJ1-2; 7 positions match TRBD1. This CDR3 is built from 15 residues. V trimming: 1 base; J trimming: 0 bases; junction bases outside the gene matches: 2. CDR1 is SNHLY and CDR2 is FYNNEI in the germline V gene. CDR3 residues: CASSEGQGTNYGYTF. The CDR3 coding sequence is TGTGCCAGCAGTGAAGGACAGGGAACTAACTATGGCTACACCTTC.

V usage is TRBV4-1 and J usage is TRBJ2-2, with 7 nucleotides matching TRBD1. Germline CDR1 reads MGHRA; CDR2 reads YSYEKL. The CDR3 has 16 residues. J lost 1 base, V lost 3 bases, and 5 bases had no gene match. CDR3 DNA sequence: TGCGCCAGCAGCCACCTAAGGGGGCAGAACACCGGGGAGCTGTTTTTT. Its protein is CASSHLRGQNTGELFF.

V is TRBV2 and J is TRBJ2-1, with 7 bases matching TRBD2. Germline loops: CDR1 SNHLY, CDR2 FYNNEI. V dropped 7 bases and J dropped 4; count of bases not matched to a gene: 4. The CDR3 runs to 13 residues. The DNA for the CDR3 is TGTGCCAGCACGACTAGCCGATACAATGAGCAGTTCTTC. It encodes CASTTSRYNEQFF.

The chain employs TRBV7-9 and TRBJ1-1; tentatively, D is TRBD1 (5 bases). This CDR3 is built from 11 residues. Trimming pared 4 bases from V and 7 bases from J, leaving 7 bases between. CDR1 SEHNR and CDR2 FQNEAQ come from the germline V gene (reference sequence). CDR3 protein: CASSWGLEAFF. The CDR3, as DNA: TGTGCCAGCAGCTGGGGACTTGAAGCTTTCTTT. The whole variable domain, filled in from reference TRBV7-9 and TRBJ1-1, reads DTGVSQNPRHKITKRGQNVTFRCDPISEHNRLYWYRQTLGQGPEFLTYFQNEAQLEKSRLLSDRFSAERPKGSFSTLEIQRTEQGDSAMYLCASSWGLEAFFGQGTRLTVV.

This chain joins TRBV29-1 and TRBJ2-2; 8 bases map to TRBD1. The CDR3 contains 14 residues. CDR1 and CDR2 (germline): SQVTM, ANQGSEA. The V and J ends lost 6 bases and 4 bases, in that order; junction bases with no gene match: 7. CDR3 loop: CSVSRQGRTGELFF. The CDR3, as DNA: TGCAGCGTCTCGAGACAGGGGCGCACCGGGGAGCTGTTTTTT.

This chain connects TRBV10-1 to TRBJ2-4; the match to TRBD1 covers 9 bases. Germline V lookup: CDR1 WNHNN, CDR2 SYGVQD (reference sequence). V shed 8 bases and J 8 bases; nucleotides not matched to a gene: 16. The CDR3 totals 16 residues. CDR3 amino acids: CASVPEQGAIRDIQYF. Here the CDR3 DNA reads TGCGCCAGCGTCCCTGAACAGGGGGCGATTAGGGACATTCAGTACTTC.

V and J are TRBV28 and TRBJ2-7; no definite D call. Trimming cost V 5 bases and J 3 bases, with 5 bases left between them. The CDR3 loop spans 11 amino acids. Germline V gene sequence: CDR1 MDHEN, CDR2 SYDVKM. The CDR3 DNA follows: TGTGCCAGCAGTGTAAACTACGAGCAGTACTTC. Amino acid sequence: CASSVNYEQYF.

The rearrangement links TRBV29-1 to TRBJ1-6, with TRBD1 matching over 9 bases. Trimming took 4 bases from V and 7 from J; bases not matched to a gene: 8. Germline loops: CDR1 SQVTM, CDR2 ANQGSEA. CDR3 size: 15 residues. CDR3 in DNA: TGCAGCGTTGTACCCGGGACAGGGCCCAATTCACCCCTCCACTTT. Translated, it gives CSVVPGTGPNSPLHF.

The chain carries TRBV7-3 and TRBJ2-6, with 11 bases fitting TRBD2. The length of the CDR3 is 17 residues. V was clipped by 6 bases and J by 2 bases; unmatched bases: 6. From germline, CDR1 is SGHTA and CDR2 FQGTGA. CDR3 sequence: CASRPATSGTGANVLTF. CDR3 bases: TGTGCCAGCAGGCCCGCGACTAGCGGGACTGGGGCCAACGTCCTGACTTTC.

CDR3 nucleotide sequence: TGTGCCAGCAGCCAAAACTTTTACAATGAGCAGTTCTTC. This translates into CASSQNFYNEQFF. This rearrangement joins TRBV4-2 to TRBJ2-1, with D unclear. From germline, CDR1 is LGHNA and CDR2 YNFKEQ. This CDR3 region has 13 residues. V was shortened by 2 bases and J by 4 bases, with 6 bases between the two germline ends.

The J gene is TRBJ1-5, the V gene TRBV28; no clear D gene. Germline V gene sequence: CDR1 MDHEN, CDR2 SYDVKM. The germline V and J ends were trimmed by 4 bases and 2 bases, with 21 bases remaining between them. The CDR3 extends over 18 amino acids. CDR3 protein: CASSSYYDRDEGNQPQHF. In nucleotides, the CDR3 is TGTGCCAGCAGTTCTTATTATGACCGGGATGAGGGCAATCAGCCCCAGCATTTT.